A selection of T cell receptor beta chains follows, all from one sample in a study of T cell repertoires in cytomegalovirus infection. TCRdb ran MiXCR on the reads and lists one entry per CDR3 protein. This table has approximately 200,000 distinct CDR3 sequences, 22% appearing once. Sequenced input: CD8+ T cells from PBMCs. The receptor source for this set is a human donor in good health (CMV status not recorded). Some clones in this sample may be carry-over from other donors' samples. CDR3s include the opening cysteine and the closing phenylalanine or tryptophan. The size field is filled for only some rows; it gives once, few, many or a size class.

j_gene,v_gene,abundance,CDR3aa
TRBJ2-7,TRBV29-1,few,CSVEYGGQYF
TRBJ1-4,TRBV27,-,CASSPLNIATNEKLFF
TRBJ2-7,TRBV7-3,-,CASSLGGGPTGEQYF
TRBJ2-4,TRBV13,few,CASSQGLGGQYF
TRBJ2-2,TRBV12-3/TRBV12-4,few,CASSTSANTGELFF
TRBJ1-6,TRBV28,-,CASSFRGGYSPLHF
TRBJ2-1,TRBV18,many,CASSPPGDEQFF
TRBJ1-1,TRBV12-3/TRBV12-4,-,CASSFETMNTEAFF
TRBJ1-2,TRBV29-1,-,CSVEDLADGYTF
TRBJ2-7,TRBV7-2,many,CASSWVDRSSYEQYF
TRBJ2-7,TRBV28,-,CASSPSLQAYEQYF
TRBJ2-7,TRBV19,-,CASSKDSPYEQYF
TRBJ2-3,TRBV11-3,few,CASSPGGDSGPQDTQYF
TRBJ2-3,TRBV13,-,CASSLGGQMITDTQYF
TRBJ1-1,TRBV19,many,CASSIDGNTEAFF
TRBJ2-1,TRBV2,many,CASSVLSGNEQFF
TRBJ2-4,TRBV11-2,-,CASSLDRPGQLRAKNIQYF
TRBJ2-5,TRBV10-3,-,CAISEPSGGPRGTQYF
TRBJ1-2,TRBV7-2,-,CASSSQGGPNYGYTF
TRBJ1-3,TRBV20-1,-,CSAWTWAGGNTIYF
TRBJ1-1,TRBV12-3/TRBV12-4,-,CASTPGLLNTEAFF
TRBJ1-6,TRBV20-1,-,CSAREWEQRENNSPLHF
TRBJ2-3,TRBV7-8,many,CASSLGVLGSDTQYF
TRBJ1-6,TRBV5-1,-,CASRGKTDSYSPLHF
TRBJ2-3,TRBV6-2/TRBV6-3,-,CASGLAGTTDTQYF
TRBJ1-1,TRBV2,few,CASSGHDGTFGAFF
TRBJ2-7,TRBV6-1,-,CASSYYRGSDEQYF
TRBJ2-1,TRBV7-9,-,CASSLGQGARNEQFF
TRBJ2-2,TRBV28,many,CASSLGGTGYTGELFF
TRBJ2-1,TRBV5-4,-,CASSQYGVGHQFF
TRBJ1-1,TRBV10-3,many,CAISEGGSGTEAFF